These 22 T cell receptor beta chains came from one sample sequenced in a study of blood T cell repertoires in COVID-19. The repertoire was sequenced with immunoSEQ multiplex PCR; TCRdb's copy has only in-frame clones and lacks some. The data contain under 60,000 clones, under 85% of them singletons. The sequenced sample consisted of peripheral blood. These receptors all stem from a man between 60 and 75 years old with acute or convalescent COVID-19.

V and J are TRBV19 and TRBJ1-3; the D is unclear. CDR3 length: 14 residues. With 3 bases removed from V and 0 bases from J, the gap between germline ends came to 6 bases. Germline CDR1 reads LNHDA; CDR2 reads SQIVND (reference sequence). In nucleotides, the CDR3 is TGTGCCAGTAGTATTGGCAGCTCTGGAAACACCATATATTTT. Its protein product is CASSIGSSGNTIYF.

This clone came up once. The chain has TRBV6-5 and TRBJ2-3; no definite D call. V lost 0 bases, J lost 2 bases, and 6 bases lay in between. The CDR3 extends over 14 amino acids. Germline CDR1 reads MNHEY; CDR2 reads SVGAGI. The CDR3 nucleotides are TGTGCCAGCAGTTACTCGAAGCCCACAGATACGCAGTATTTT. It encodes CASSYSKPTDTQYF.

This chain uses TRBV3-1 (or the pseudogene TRBV3-2) with TRBJ1-6, with D maybe TRBD1 (5 bases). Trimming pared 4 bases from V and 7 bases from J, leaving 14 bases between. Germline CDR1 and CDR2: LGHDT and YNNKEL (reference sequence). This CDR3 has 15 amino acids. The chain's CDR3 is CASSPQGDRNSPLHF. CDR3 in DNA: TGTGCCAGCAGCCCGCAGGGTGATCGCAATTCACCCCTCCACTTT.

The chain uses TRBV21-1 and TRBJ2-2; the table's D call, TRBD2, has no DNA check behind it. TRBV21-1 is an annotated pseudogene. The CDR3 spans 15 residues. CDR3 sequence: CASSKYHQGLGELFF. CDR3 sequence (DNA): TGTGCCAGCAGCAAGTACCACCAAGGACTCGGGGAGCTGTTTTTT.

CDR3 amino acids: CASSYVDINQPQHF. The CDR3 DNA reads as TGTGCCAGCAGTTACGTGGACATCAATCAGCCCCAGCATTTT. V and J are TRBV6-2 or TRBV6-3 and TRBJ1-5, with D possibly TRBD1 on 5 matching bases. This CDR3 spans 14 amino acids. The germline V and J ends were trimmed by 2 bases and 3 bases, with 8 bases remaining between them. Germline V CDR1 and CDR2: MNHEY, SVGEGT.

The chain joins TRBV29-1 to TRBJ2-3; 7 positions agree with TRBD1. Germline V gene sequence: CDR1 SQVTM, CDR2 ANQGSEA. The CDR3 is 15 amino acids. V was pared by 7 bases and J by 0 bases, with 10 bases of the junction left unmatched. CDR3 sequence (DNA): TGCAGCGCCGCGCCCGGGACAGCTAGCACAGATACGCAGTATTTT. Its translation: CSAAPGTASTDTQYF.

This chain's CDR3 is CSASPTGTGDEQFF. CDR3 nucleotide sequence: TGCAGCGCTTCGCCAACCGGGACAGGGGATGAGCAGTTCTTC. The chain couples TRBV29-1 to TRBJ2-1; 10 bases agree with TRBD1. V lost 7 bases to trimming and J lost 8 bases; unmatched junction nucleotides: 11. This CDR3 is 14 amino acids long. Germline CDR1 is SQVTM and CDR2 is ANQGSEA.

V and J are TRBV19 and TRBJ2-2; D gene uncertain. This CDR3 is built from 16 residues. Germline V gene lookup returns CDR1 LNHDA and CDR2 SQIVND (reference sequence). The V end lost 5 bases, the J end lost 7 bases, and 20 bases lay between the germline ends. DNA of the CDR3: TGTGCCAGTAGTGTTAAGATCCTTTCCCCGGTCGGGGAGCTGTTTTTT. Protein product: CASSVKILSPVGELFF.

This clone appeared once. The chain recombines TRBV20-1 with TRBJ1-1; possible D gene TRBD1, 5 bases. V dropped 3 bases and J dropped 1 base, with 15 bases sitting between them. Germline V lookup: CDR1 DFQATT, CDR2 SNEGSKA (reference sequence). This CDR3 contains 15 residues. CDR3: CSASERGGANTEAFF. The CDR3 region has the DNA TGCAGTGCTAGTGAAAGGGGAGGGGCGAACACTGAAGCTTTCTTT.

The chain is built from TRBV7-2 and TRBJ2-1; 7 bases match TRBD2. The CDR3 is 15 residues long. The ends lost 3 bases at V and 7 bases at J; junction bases unmatched: 9. CDR1 is SGHTA, CDR2 FQGNSA, per germline. CDR3 loop: CASSLQWGGGNEQFF. The CDR3 region has the DNA TGTGCCAGCAGCTTGCAATGGGGGGGAGGAAATGAGCAGTTCTTC.

The chain joins TRBV7-9 to TRBJ2-3; D is perhaps TRBD2 (6 bases). The V end lost 1 base, the J end lost 2 bases, and 13 bases lay between the germline ends. This CDR3 is built from 16 residues. Germline V gene sequence: CDR1 SEHNR, CDR2 FQNEAQ (reference sequence). Here the CDR3 DNA reads TGTGCCAGCAGCTTAGTTAGCGGAGCTAACACAGATACGCAGTATTTT. Protein: CASSLVSGANTDTQYF.

This clone was seen only a few times. J is TRBJ1-2 and V is TRBV5-4; D not resolved. This CDR3 region has 13 residues. The V end was cut by 2 bases, the J end by 4 bases, with 9 bases between. Germline-derived CDR1 and CDR2 are SGHNT and YYREEE (reference sequence). The CDR3 DNA sequence: TGTGCCAGCAGCTTCCCAGGTCCCTATGGCTACACCTTC. Protein: CASSFPGPYGYTF.

The V call is TRBV6-5, the J call TRBJ1-4, with a weak D call TRBD1 (5 bases). Germline V gene sequence: CDR1 MNHEY, CDR2 SVGAGI. The CDR3 contains 14 residues. The V gene lost 6 bases and the J gene lost 5 bases, with 13 bases spanning the gap. DNA for the CDR3: TGTGCCAGCAGCTATACAGGAGACAATGAAAAACTGTTTTTT. Protein sequence: CASSYTGDNEKLFF.

The genes are TRBV7-9 and TRBJ1-2; 7 nucleotides align to TRBD1. The CDR3 contains 13 residues. The germline CDR1 and CDR2 sequences are SEHNR and FQNEAQ (reference sequence). The V gene end was trimmed by 5 bases and the J gene end by 8 bases; junction bases not matched to a gene: 8. CDR3 region: CASSPPTGIGYTF. The CDR3, as DNA: TGTGCCAGCAGCCCACCGACAGGGATCGGCTACACCTTC. Combining the CDR3 with reference TRBV7-9 and TRBJ1-2 gives the whole variable domain DTGVSQNPRHKITKRGQNVTFRCDPISEHNRLYWYRQTLGQGPEFLTYFQNEAQLEKSRLLSDRFSAERPKGSFSTLEIQRTEQGDSAMYLCASSPPTGIGYTFGSGTRLTVV.

CDR3 sequence: CASSSLDRSPEAFF. Written as DNA, the CDR3 is TGTGCCAGCAGCTCCTTAGACAGGTCCCCTGAAGCTTTCTTT. The chain combines TRBV7-6 with TRBJ1-1, with D possibly matching TRBD1 (6 bases). This CDR3 comprises 14 residues. Trimming took 4 bases from V and 6 from J, leaving 15 bases between them. From germline, CDR1 is SGHVS and CDR2 FNYEAQ.

This clone turned up a few times. This chain connects TRBV7-2 to TRBJ1-1; a possible D gene is TRBD1 (5 bases). The CDR3 length is 16 residues. Germline V gives CDR1 SGHTA, CDR2 FQGNSA. With 3 bases removed from V and 5 bases from J, the gap between germline ends came to 19 bases. CDR3 region: CASSLQEGLPGTEAFF. The CDR3 DNA reads TGTGCCAGCAGCTTGCAGGAGGGGCTCCCGGGGACTGAAGCTTTCTTT.

CDR3 loop: CASSSGTGGAWQPQHF. CDR3 coding DNA: TGTGCCAGCAGCTCCGGGACAGGGGGCGCCTGGCAGCCCCAGCATTTT. The chain employs TRBV5-6 and TRBJ1-5; 12 nucleotides line up with TRBD1. Germline trimming cut 3 bases from V and 7 bases from J; bases unmatched to any gene: 8. This CDR3 comprises 16 residues. Germline-derived CDR1 and CDR2 are SGHDT and YYEEEE.

V is TRBV11-2 and J is TRBJ1-2, with D possibly being TRBD1 (6 bases). The CDR3 is made up of 14 amino acids. The germline CDR1 and CDR2 sequences are SGHAT and FQNNGV. The V end lost 5 bases, the J end lost 6 bases, and 16 bases lay between the germline ends. CDR3 residues: CASSTGQLIDGYTF. Here the CDR3 DNA reads TGTGCCAGCAGCACCGGACAGCTCATTGATGGCTACACCTTC. The full variable domain, with the rest looked up from reference TRBV11-2 and TRBJ1-2, is EAGVAQSPRYKIIEKRQSVAFWCNPISGHATLYWYQQILGQGPKLLIQFQNNGVVDDSQLPKDRFSAERLKGVDSTLKIQPAKLEDSAVYLCASSTGQLIDGYTFGSGTRLTVV.

The chain joins TRBV18 to TRBJ1-1, with 7 bases matching TRBD1. CDR3 size: 13 residues. The germline V gene encodes CDR1 KGHSH and CDR2 LQKENI. Unmatched junction bases numbered 8, after V lost 6 bases and J lost 7 bases. As DNA, the CDR3 is TGTGCCAGCTCGCCCGACAGGGATCTTGAAGCTTTCTTT. It yields the protein CASSPDRDLEAFF.

CDR3 nucleotides: TGTGCCAGTAGTATAGTACCGACTAATCAGCCCCAGCATTTT. Amino acids: CASSIVPTNQPQHF. The rearrangement links TRBV19 to TRBJ1-5; D gene uncertain. The CDR3 has 14 residues. Trimming pared 1 base from V and 4 bases from J, leaving 8 bases between. CDR1 and CDR2 from the germline V gene are LNHDA and SQIVND (reference sequence).

The chain employs TRBV7-3 and TRBJ2-2; D is perhaps TRBD2 (5 bases). This CDR3 contains 16 residues. Germline V gives CDR1 SGHTA, CDR2 FQGTGA. Trimming cost V 5 bases and J 1 base, with 14 bases left between them. The CDR3 DNA reads as TGTGCCAGCAGCCAATCCGGGATGGGGAACACCGGGGAGCTGTTTTTT. This translates into CASSQSGMGNTGELFF. Full variable domain (rest looked up from reference TRBV7-3 and TRBJ2-2): GAGVSQTPSNKVTEKGKYVELRCDPISGHTALYWYRQSLGQGPEFLIYFQGTGAADDSGLPNDRFFAVRPEGSVSTLKIQRTERGDSAVYLCASSQSGMGNTGELFFGEGSRLTVL.

This chain uses TRBV4-3 with TRBJ1-2; 11 bases are shared with TRBD1. The CDR3 is 16 amino acids. Losses at the gene ends were 1 base for V and 5 bases for J; bases not matched to a gene: 6. CDR1 and CDR2 from the germline V gene are LGHNA and YSLEER. CDR3 protein: CASSQGRDRGVYGYTF. The CDR3 nucleotides are TGCGCCAGCAGCCAAGGGAGGGACAGGGGGGTTTATGGCTACACCTTC.